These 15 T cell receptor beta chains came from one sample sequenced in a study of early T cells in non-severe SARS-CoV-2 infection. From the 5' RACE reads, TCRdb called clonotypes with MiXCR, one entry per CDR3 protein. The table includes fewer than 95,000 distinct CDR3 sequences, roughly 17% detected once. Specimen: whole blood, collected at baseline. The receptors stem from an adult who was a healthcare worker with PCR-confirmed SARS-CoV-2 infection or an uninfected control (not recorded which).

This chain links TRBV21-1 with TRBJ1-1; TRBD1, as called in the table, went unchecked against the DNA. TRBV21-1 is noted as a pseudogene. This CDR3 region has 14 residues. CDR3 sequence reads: CASSAREGQGEAFF. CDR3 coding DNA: TGTGCCAGCAGCGCAAGAGAAGGACAGGGAGAGGCTTTCTTT.

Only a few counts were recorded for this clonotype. The CDR3 protein is CSARLDEREQYF. CDR3 in DNA: TGCAGTGCTAGACTGGACGAGCGCGAGCAGTACTTC. The V call is TRBV20-1, the J call TRBJ2-7, with D unresolved. The CDR3 contains 12 residues. Germline V gene sequence: CDR1 DFQATT, CDR2 SNEGSKA (reference sequence). V lost 2 bases and J lost 6, with 11 bases in between.

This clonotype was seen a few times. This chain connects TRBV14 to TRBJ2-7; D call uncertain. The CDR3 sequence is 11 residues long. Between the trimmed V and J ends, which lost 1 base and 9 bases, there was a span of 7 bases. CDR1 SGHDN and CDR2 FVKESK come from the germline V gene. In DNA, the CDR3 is TGTGCCAGCAGCCAAGGTCCTAGGCAGTACTTC. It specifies CASSQGPRQYF.

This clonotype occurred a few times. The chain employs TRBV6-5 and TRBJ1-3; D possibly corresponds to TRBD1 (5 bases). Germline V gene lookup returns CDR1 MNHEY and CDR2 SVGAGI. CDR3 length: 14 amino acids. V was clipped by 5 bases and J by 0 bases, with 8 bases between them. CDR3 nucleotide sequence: TGTGCCAGCAGTGGGGGACCCTCTGGAAACACCATATATTTT. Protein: CASSGGPSGNTIYF.

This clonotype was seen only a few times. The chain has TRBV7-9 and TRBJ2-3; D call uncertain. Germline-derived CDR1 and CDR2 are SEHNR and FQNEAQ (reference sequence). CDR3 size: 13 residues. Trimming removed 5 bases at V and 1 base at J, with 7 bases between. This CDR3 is CASSPAGTDTQYF. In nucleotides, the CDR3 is TGTGCCAGCAGCCCAGCCGGCACAGATACGCAGTATTTT.

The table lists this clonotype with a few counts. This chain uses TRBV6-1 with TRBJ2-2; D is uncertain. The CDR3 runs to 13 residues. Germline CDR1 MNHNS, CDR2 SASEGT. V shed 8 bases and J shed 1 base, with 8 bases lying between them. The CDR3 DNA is TGTGCCAGCCAGAGACTGAACACCGGGGAGCTGTTTTTT. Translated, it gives CASQRLNTGELFF.

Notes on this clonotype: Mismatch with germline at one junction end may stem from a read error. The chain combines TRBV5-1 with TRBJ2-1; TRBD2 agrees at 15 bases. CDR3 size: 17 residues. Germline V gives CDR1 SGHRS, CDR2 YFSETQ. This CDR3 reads CASSPGTSGRMYNEQFF. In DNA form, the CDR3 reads TGTGCCAGCAGCCCGGGGACTAGCGGGAGGATGTACAATGAGCAGTTCTTC.

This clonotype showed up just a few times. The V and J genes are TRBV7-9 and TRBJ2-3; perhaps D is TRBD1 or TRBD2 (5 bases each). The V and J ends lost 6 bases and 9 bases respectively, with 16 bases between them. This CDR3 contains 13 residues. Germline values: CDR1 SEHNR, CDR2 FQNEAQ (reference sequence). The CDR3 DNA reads TGTGCCAGCAGTTCCCGGAAGGGACCAACGCAGTATTTT. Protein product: CASSSRKGPTQYF.

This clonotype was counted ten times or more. This chain's CDR3 is CASNSPGGGNEQFF. In DNA form, the CDR3 reads TGTGCCAGCAACTCTCCAGGGGGCGGAAATGAGCAGTTCTTC. This sequence joins TRBV7-9 and TRBJ2-1, with 8 positions matching TRBD1. Trimming cost V 7 bases and J 7 bases; bases outside gene matches: 9. The CDR3 length is 14 residues. Germline V gene sequence: CDR1 SEHNR, CDR2 FQNEAQ (reference sequence).

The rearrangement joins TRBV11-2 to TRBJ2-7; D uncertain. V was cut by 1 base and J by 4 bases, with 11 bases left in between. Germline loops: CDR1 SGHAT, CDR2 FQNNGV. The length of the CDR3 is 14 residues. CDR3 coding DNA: TGTGCCAGCAGCTTAGGGTCGGCGGCTTACGAGCAGTACTTC. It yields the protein CASSLGSAAYEQYF.

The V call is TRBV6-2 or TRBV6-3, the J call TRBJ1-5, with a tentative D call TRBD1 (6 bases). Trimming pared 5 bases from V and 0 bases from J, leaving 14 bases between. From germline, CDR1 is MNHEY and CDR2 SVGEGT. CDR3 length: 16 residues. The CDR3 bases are TGTGCCAGCAGTGTACTCGCCAGGGGTAGCAATCAGCCCCAGCATTTT. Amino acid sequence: CASSVLARGSNQPQHF.

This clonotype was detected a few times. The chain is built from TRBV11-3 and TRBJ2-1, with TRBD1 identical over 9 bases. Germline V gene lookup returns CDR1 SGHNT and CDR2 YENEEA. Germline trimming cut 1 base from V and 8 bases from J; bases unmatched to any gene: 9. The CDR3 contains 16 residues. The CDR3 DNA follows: TGTGCCAGCAGCTTAGGTGTCGGGACAGGGTACGATGAGCAGTTCTTC. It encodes CASSLGVGTGYDEQFF.

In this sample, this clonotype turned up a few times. The CDR3 protein is CASSLSADSNQPQHF. DNA of the CDR3: TGTGCCAGCAGTTTATCGGCAGATAGCAATCAGCCCCAGCATTTT. This rearrangement joins TRBV28 to TRBJ1-5; unclear D gene. The CDR3 is 15 amino acids. The germline gives CDR1 MDHEN, CDR2 SYDVKM. Trimming pared 1 base from V and 0 bases from J, leaving 7 bases between.

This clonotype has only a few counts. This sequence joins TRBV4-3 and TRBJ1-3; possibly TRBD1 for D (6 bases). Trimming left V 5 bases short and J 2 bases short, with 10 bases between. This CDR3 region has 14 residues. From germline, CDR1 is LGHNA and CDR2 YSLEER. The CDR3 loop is CASSGGAAGNTIYF. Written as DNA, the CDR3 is TGCGCCAGCAGCGGGGGGGCCGCTGGAAACACCATATATTTT.

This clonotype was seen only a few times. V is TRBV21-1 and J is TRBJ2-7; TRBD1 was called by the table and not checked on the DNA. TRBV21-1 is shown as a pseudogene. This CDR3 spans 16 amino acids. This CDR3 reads CASSSSYSWDRGREYF. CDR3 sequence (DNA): TGTGCCAGCAGCTCTTCCTATTCGTGGGACAGGGGGCGCGAGTACTTC.